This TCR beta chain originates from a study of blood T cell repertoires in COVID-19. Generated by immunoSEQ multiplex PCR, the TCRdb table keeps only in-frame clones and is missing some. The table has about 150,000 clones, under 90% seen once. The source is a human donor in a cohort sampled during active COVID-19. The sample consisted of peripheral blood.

The CDR3 coding sequence is TGTGCCAGCAGGGTAGCGGGGGAAACCGGGGAGCTGTTTTTT. Its translation: CASRVAGETGELFF. The chain links TRBV6-5 to TRBJ2-2; the match to TRBD2 covers 9 bases. Germline CDR1 MNHEY, CDR2 SVGAGI. Trimming cost V 6 bases and J 5 bases; bases outside gene matches: 4. This CDR3 contains 14 residues.